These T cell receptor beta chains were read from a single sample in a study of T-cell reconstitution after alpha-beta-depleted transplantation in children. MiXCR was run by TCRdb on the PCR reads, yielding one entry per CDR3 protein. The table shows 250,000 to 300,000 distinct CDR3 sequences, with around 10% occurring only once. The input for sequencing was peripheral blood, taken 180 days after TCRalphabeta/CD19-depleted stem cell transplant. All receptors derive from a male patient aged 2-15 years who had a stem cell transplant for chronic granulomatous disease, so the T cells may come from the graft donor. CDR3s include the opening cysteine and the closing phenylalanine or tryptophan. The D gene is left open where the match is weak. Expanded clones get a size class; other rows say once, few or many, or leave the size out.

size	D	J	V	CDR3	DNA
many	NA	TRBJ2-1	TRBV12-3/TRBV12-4	CASSPQGSNEQFF	TGTGCCAGCAGTCCACAGGGATCCAATGAGCAGTTCTTC
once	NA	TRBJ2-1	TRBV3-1	CASSPGSANEQFF	TGTGCCAGCAGCCCTGGGTCCGCCAATGAGCAGTTCTTC
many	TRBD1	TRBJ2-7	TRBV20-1	CSARDSGQSNYEQYF	TGCAGTGCTAGAGATTCGGGACAGAGTAATTACGAGCAGTACTTC
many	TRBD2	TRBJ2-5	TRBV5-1	CASSLVGGTVETQYF	TGCGCCAGCAGCTTGGTCGGGGGGACGGTAGAGACCCAGTACTTC
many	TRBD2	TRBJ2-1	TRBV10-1	CASSQASGSHEQFF	TGCGCCAGCAGTCAGGCTAGCGGGAGTCATGAGCAGTTCTTC
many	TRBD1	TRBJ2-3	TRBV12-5	CASGSTGETDTQYF	TGTGCTAGTGGTTCAACAGGGGAAACAGATACGCAGTATTTT
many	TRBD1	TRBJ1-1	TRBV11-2	CASSLGRGHTEAFF	TGTGCCAGCAGCTTAGGCAGGGGGCACACTGAAGCTTTCTTT
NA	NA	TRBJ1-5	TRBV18	CASSPLPSMGYSNQPQHF	TGTGCCAGCTCACCACTTCCATCAATGGGCTATAGCAATCAGCCCCAGCATTTT
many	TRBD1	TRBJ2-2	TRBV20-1	CSARTGGSGTGELFF	TGCAGTGCCCGAACAGGGGGCTCGGGCACCGGGGAGCTGTTTTTT
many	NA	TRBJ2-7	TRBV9	CASSQGGAIDEQYF	TGTGCCAGCTCCCAAGGGGGGGCGATCGACGAGCAGTACTTC
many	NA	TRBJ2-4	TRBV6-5	CASSYGGRGGTQYF	TGTGCCAGCAGTTACGGCGGGAGAGGGGGCACTCAGTACTTC
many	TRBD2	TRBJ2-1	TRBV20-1	CSAYPLAGNEQFF	TGCAGTGCTTATCCACTAGCGGGGAATGAGCAGTTCTTC
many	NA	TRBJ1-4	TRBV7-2	CASSPTRVRTEKLFF	TGTGCCAGCAGCCCGACACGAGTCAGAACGGAAAAACTGTTTTTT
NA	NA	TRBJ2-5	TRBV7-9	CASSLPVQETQYF	TGTGCCAGCAGCTTACCGGTACAAGAGACCCAGTACTTC
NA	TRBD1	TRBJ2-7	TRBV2	CASKGQGEYEQYF	TGTGCCAGCAAGGGACAGGGGGAATACGAGCAGTACTTC
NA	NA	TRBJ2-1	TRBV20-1	CCASGTGERSYNEQFF	TGCTGTGCTAGCGGGACAGGGGAACGGTCCTACAATGAGCAGTTCTTC
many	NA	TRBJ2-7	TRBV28	CASSLDSWQDSYEQYF	TGTGCCAGCAGTTTAGATTCGTGGCAGGATTCCTACGAGCAGTACTTC
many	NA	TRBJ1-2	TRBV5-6	CASSLGGLRPNYGYTF	TGTGCCAGCAGCTTGGGGGGACTGAGGCCTAACTATGGCTACACCTTC
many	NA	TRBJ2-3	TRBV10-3	CAISGDEYVDTQYF	TGTGCCATCAGCGGGGACGAGTATGTAGATACGCAGTATTTT
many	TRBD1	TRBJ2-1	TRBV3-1	CASSHLPGQGLDEQFF	TGTGCCAGCAGCCATTTACCGGGACAGGGTTTAGATGAGCAGTTCTTC
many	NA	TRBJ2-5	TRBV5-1	CASSLGTEETQYF	TGCGCCAGCAGCTTGGGGACAGAAGAGACCCAGTACTTC
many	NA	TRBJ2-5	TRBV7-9	CASNPPQGVGTQYF	TGTGCCAGCAACCCTCCGCAGGGCGTTGGGACCCAGTACTTC
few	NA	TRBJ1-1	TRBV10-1	CASSDLRYETEQNTEAFF	TGCGCCAGCAGTGACCTGCGATATGAGACGGAACAAAACACTGAAGCTTTCTTT
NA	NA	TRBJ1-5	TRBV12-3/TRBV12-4	CASSFQAVNQPQHF	TGTGCCAGCAGTTTTCAGGCCGTGAATCAGCCCCAGCATTTT
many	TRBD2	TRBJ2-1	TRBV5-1	CASGLAGASYNEQFF	TGCGCCAGCGGATTAGCGGGCGCCTCCTACAATGAGCAGTTCTTC
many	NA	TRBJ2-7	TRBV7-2	CASSLVEYEQYF	TGTGCCAGCAGCTTAGTAGAGTACGAGCAGTACTTC
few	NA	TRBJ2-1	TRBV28	CASSPPWENEQFF	TGTGCCAGCAGTCCCCCCTGGGAAAATGAGCAGTTCTTC
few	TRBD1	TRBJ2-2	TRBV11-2	CASSLVWRDRDGGELFF	TGTGCCAGCAGCTTAGTTTGGCGAGACAGGGACGGCGGGGAGCTGTTTTTT
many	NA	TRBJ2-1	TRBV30	CAWTPGDSYNEQFF	TGTGCCTGGACCCCCGGGGACTCCTACAATGAGCAGTTCTTC